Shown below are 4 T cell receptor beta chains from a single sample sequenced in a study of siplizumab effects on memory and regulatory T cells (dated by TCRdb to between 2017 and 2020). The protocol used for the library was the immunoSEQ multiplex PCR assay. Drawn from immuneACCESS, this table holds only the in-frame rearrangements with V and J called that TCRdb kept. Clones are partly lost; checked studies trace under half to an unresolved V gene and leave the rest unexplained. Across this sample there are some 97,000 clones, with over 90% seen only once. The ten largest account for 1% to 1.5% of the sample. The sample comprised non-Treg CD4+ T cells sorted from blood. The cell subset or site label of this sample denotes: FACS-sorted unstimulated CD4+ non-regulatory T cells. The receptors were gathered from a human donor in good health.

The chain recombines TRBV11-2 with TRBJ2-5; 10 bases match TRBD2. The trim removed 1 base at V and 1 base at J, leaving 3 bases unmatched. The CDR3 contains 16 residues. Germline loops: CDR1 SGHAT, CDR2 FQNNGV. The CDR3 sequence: CASSLGPSGGQETQYF. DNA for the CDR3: TGTGCCAGCAGCTTAGGCCCTAGCGGGGGCCAAGAGACCCAGTACTTC.

The CDR3 sequence: CASSRPGTGYNEQFF. The CDR3 nucleotides are TGTGCCAGCAGTCGCCCCGGGACAGGTTACAATGAGCAGTTCTTC. This chain joins TRBV6-5 and TRBJ2-1, with 8 bases that match TRBD1. This CDR3 has 15 amino acids. V dropped 5 bases and J dropped 4; count of bases not matched to a gene: 7. Germline V gene lookup returns CDR1 MNHEY and CDR2 SVGAGI.

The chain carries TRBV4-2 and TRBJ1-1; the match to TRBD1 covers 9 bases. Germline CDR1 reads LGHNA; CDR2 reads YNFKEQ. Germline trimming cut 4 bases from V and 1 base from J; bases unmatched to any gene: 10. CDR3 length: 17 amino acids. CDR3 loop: CASSPNRGQRKNTEAFF. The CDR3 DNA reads TGTGCCAGCAGCCCAAACAGGGGGCAAAGAAAGAACACTGAAGCTTTCTTT.

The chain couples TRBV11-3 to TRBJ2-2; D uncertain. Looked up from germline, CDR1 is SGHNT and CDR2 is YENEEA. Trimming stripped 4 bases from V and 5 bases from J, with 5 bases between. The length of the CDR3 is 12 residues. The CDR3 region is CASSSRTGELFF. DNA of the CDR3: TGTGCCAGCAGCTCCAGGACCGGGGAGCTGTTTTTT.